This TCR beta chain was sequenced during a study of OX40 agonist ivuxolimab in advanced cancers. Broader study findings: It was also the case that some nonresponders had low normalized T-cell clonal expansion.

Germline CDR1 and CDR2: SNHLY and FYNNEI. This CDR3 comprises 10 residues. Autoimmune disease history or systemic immunosuppression meant exclusion. Sequencing was performed with immunoSEQ multiplex PCR; in TCRdb, only in-frame clones are kept and a portion is missing. This sample yields more than 60,000 clones, of which around 87% are seen a single time; 5% to 6% belongs to the top ten. Comment on this clone: No antigen is known for it. Relative to the germline gene, one junction end is altered; a read error may explain this.

Sequenced here: CD4+ or CD8+ T cells sorted from blood, sampled in a trial of the OX40 agonist ivuxolimab. V gene TRBV2 combines with J gene TRBJ2-7, with D maybe TRBD2 (5 bases). This receptor was taken from an adult with an advanced solid tumor such as melanoma, head and neck, liver or kidney cancer. The CDR3 spells CASRRASFLF. CDR3 in DNA: TGTGCCAGCAGGAGGGCTAGTTTTCTCTTC.